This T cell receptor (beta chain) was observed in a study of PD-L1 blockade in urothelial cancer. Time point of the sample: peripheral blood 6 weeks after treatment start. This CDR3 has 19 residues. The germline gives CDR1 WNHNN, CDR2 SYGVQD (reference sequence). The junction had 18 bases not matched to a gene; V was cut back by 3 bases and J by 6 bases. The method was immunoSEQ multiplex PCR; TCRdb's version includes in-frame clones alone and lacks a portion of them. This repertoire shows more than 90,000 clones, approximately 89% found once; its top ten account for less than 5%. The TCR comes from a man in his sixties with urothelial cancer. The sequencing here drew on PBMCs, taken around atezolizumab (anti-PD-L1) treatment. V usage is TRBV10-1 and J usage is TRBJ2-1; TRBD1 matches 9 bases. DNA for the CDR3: TGCGCCAGCAGTGAAACGGGACAGGGAAAAAGTTCTTGGTCCAATGAGCAGTTCTTC. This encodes CASSETGQGKSSWSNEQFF.